Below, 22 T cell receptor beta chains from the same sample are listed, as sequenced in a study of beta chain features in type 1 diabetes. Expressed TCRB transcripts were sequenced after all isolated RNA was converted to cDNA. Only in-frame clones appear in the TCRdb table, and some are missing; sequencing was by immunoSEQ multiplex PCR. The data show more than 150,000 clones, approximately 8.4% seen once. The sample consisted of central memory CD4+ T cells from blood. Every receptor here comes from a woman aged 18-29 years in good health.

The V gene is TRBV19, the J gene TRBJ1-1; 8 bases are a match to TRBD1. This CDR3 is 15 amino acids long. The V and J ends lost 3 bases and 6 bases, in that order; junction bases with no gene match: 9. CDR1 is LNHDA and CDR2 is SQIVND in the germline V gene (reference sequence). This CDR3 reads CASSIRQGLGAEAFF. CDR3 bases: TGTGCCAGTAGTATCCGACAGGGGCTGGGGGCTGAAGCTTTCTTT.

This clone was observed a few times. This chain links TRBV7-9 with TRBJ2-1; 10 nucleotides match TRBD2. CDR3 length: 14 residues. With 1 base clipped from V and 8 bases from J, the junction kept 2 bases outside the gene matches. CDR1 and CDR2 (germline): SEHNR, FQNEAQ (reference sequence). The chain's CDR3 is CASSLERGGDEQFF. CDR3 in DNA: TGTGCCAGCAGCTTAGAGCGGGGGGGCGATGAGCAGTTCTTC.

This clone is labeled medium-sized. The chain has TRBV30 and TRBJ2-3; the D gene is possibly TRBD2 (6 bases). Germline loops: CDR1 GTSNPN, CDR2 SVGIG (reference sequence). Trimming left V 2 bases short and J 1 base short, with 13 bases between. The CDR3 runs 15 residues. The CDR3 sequence is CAWSHTPGGTDTQYF. The CDR3 region has the DNA TGTGCCTGGAGTCACACTCCGGGGGGCACAGATACGCAGTATTTT.

This chain links TRBV5-1 with TRBJ2-5; weak D call: TRBD2 (6 bases). The CDR3 spans 14 residues. Germline V lookup: CDR1 SGHRS, CDR2 YFSETQ. The V gene lost 4 bases and the J gene lost 1 base, with 11 bases spanning the gap. The chain's CDR3 is CASSDGTLQETQYF. CDR3 DNA: TGCGCCAGCAGCGACGGGACTCTCCAAGAGACCCAGTACTTC.

This clone has just a few counts. The J gene is TRBJ1-1, the V gene TRBV5-4; D unresolved. From germline, CDR1 is SGHNT and CDR2 YYREEE (reference sequence). Trimming took off 6 bases at V and 7 bases at J, with 10 bases between the two ends. The CDR3 totals 11 residues. CDR3 DNA sequence: TGTGCCAGCACCTCTAATTTTGAAGCTTTCTTT. Translation: CASTSNFEAFF.

The rearrangement uses TRBV15 and TRBJ2-2, with 7 nucleotides matching TRBD2. This CDR3 contains 18 residues. Losses at the gene ends were 1 base for V and 3 bases for J; bases not matched to a gene: 11. Germline lookup yields CDR1 LNHNV and CDR2 YYDKDF (reference sequence). CDR3 loop: CATSRAPGRREYTGELFF. The CDR3 DNA follows: TGTGCCACCAGCAGAGCTCCCGGGAGGCGGGAGTACACCGGGGAGCTGTTTTTT.

The gene calls are TRBV14 and TRBJ2-3, with 10 positions matching TRBD2. Looked up from germline, CDR1 is SGHDN and CDR2 is FVKESK. Losses at the gene ends were 2 bases for V and 1 base for J; bases not matched to a gene: 3. The CDR3 is 16 residues long. CDR3: CASSQYGTSGTDTQYF. CDR3 sequence (DNA): TGTGCCAGCAGCCAATATGGGACTAGCGGCACAGATACGCAGTATTTT.

This rearrangement joins TRBV19 to TRBJ1-2, with TRBD1 identical over 7 bases. Germline V gene sequence: CDR1 LNHDA, CDR2 SQIVND (reference sequence). The CDR3 runs 14 residues. V shed 8 bases and J 5 bases; nucleotides not matched to a gene: 11. CDR3 loop: CASLNPGTAYGYTF. Here the CDR3 DNA reads TGTGCCAGTCTCAATCCGGGGACAGCATATGGCTACACCTTC.

This chain connects TRBV18 to TRBJ1-1; no clear D gene. Germline V gene data show CDR1 as KGHSH and CDR2 as LQKENI. Trimming took off 1 base at V and 1 base at J, with 10 bases between the two ends. This CDR3 contains 15 residues. The CDR3 is CASSPQVKQNTEAFF. DNA of the CDR3: TGTGCCAGCTCACCACAAGTTAAACAGAACACTGAAGCTTTCTTT.

The chain is built from TRBV7-9 and TRBJ2-3; D perhaps matches TRBD2 (5 bases). The V gene lost 1 base and the J gene lost 5 bases, with 10 bases spanning the gap. The CDR3 is made up of 14 amino acids. Germline V CDR1 and CDR2: SEHNR, FQNEAQ (reference sequence). CDR3 protein: CASSLGLAIDTQYF. In DNA form, the CDR3 reads TGTGCCAGCAGCTTAGGCCTAGCAATAGATACGCAGTATTTT.

There are a few counts of this clone. At one of its ends the junction is not consistent with the germline gene, which may arise from a read error. The chain joins TRBV9 to TRBJ2-3; 10 bases fit TRBD2. The CDR3 loop spans 14 amino acids. Germline assignment: CDR1 SGDLS and CDR2 YYNGEE. CDR3 DNA: TGTGCCAGTAGCGGGGGGCATAGCACAGATACGCAGTATTTT. The encoded protein is CASSGGHSTDTQYF.

The J gene is TRBJ1-6, the V gene TRBV5-6; D is unresolved. Trimming removed 0 bases from V and 8 bases from J, with 6 bases in between. This CDR3 has 13 residues. Looked up from germline, CDR1 is SGHDT and CDR2 is YYEEEE. The CDR3 DNA sequence: TGTGCCAGCAGCTTGGACAGATATTCACCCCTCCACTTT. It translates to CASSLDRYSPLHF.

This clone has just a few counts. V is TRBV16 and J is TRBJ1-5; TRBD1 agrees at 7 bases. The length of the CDR3 is 15 residues. The V gene end was trimmed by 0 bases and the J gene end by 5 bases; junction bases not matched to a gene: 4. The germline CDR1 and CDR2 sequences are KGHSY and FQNENV. CDR3 coding DNA: TGTGCCAGCAGCCAATCGCCGCAGGGGGATCAGCCCCAGCATTTT. It codes for CASSQSPQGDQPQHF. The full variable domain, in which reference TRBV16 and TRBJ1-5 provide the parts outside the CDR3, is GEEVAQTPKHLVRGEGQKAKLYCAPIKGHSYVFWYQQVLKNEFKFLISFQNENVFDETGMPKERFSAKCLPNSPCSLEIQATKLEDSAVYFCASSQSPQGDQPQHFGDGTRLSIL.

This clone appeared a few times. The CDR3 DNA is TGTGCCAGCAGCTCATACAAGGGGCAGAACTATGGCTACACCTTC. Its protein product is CASSSYKGQNYGYTF. The genes are TRBV5-4 and TRBJ1-2; the D gene is possibly TRBD1 (5 bases). Germline loops: CDR1 SGHNT, CDR2 YYREEE (reference sequence). The CDR3 consists of 15 residues. Deletions cut 3 bases from V and 2 bases from J, with 14 bases between.

This clone turned up a few times. The V call is TRBV7-8, the J call TRBJ2-1; TRBD2 matches 8 bases. V was pared by 3 bases and J by 11 bases, with 3 bases of the junction left unmatched. The CDR3 totals 12 residues. CDR1 SGHVS and CDR2 FQNEAQ come from the germline V gene. CDR3 sequence reads: CASSFLAGQQFF. CDR3 in DNA: TGTGCCAGCAGCTTCCTAGCGGGCCAGCAGTTCTTC.

The rearrangement joins TRBV7-9 to TRBJ2-2; D perhaps matches TRBD1 (6 bases). With 6 bases removed from V and 7 bases from J, the gap between germline ends came to 15 bases. The CDR3 contains 14 residues. The germline V gene has CDR1 SEHNR and CDR2 FQNEAQ (reference sequence). The CDR3 reads CASRKGHINGELFF. As DNA, the CDR3 is TGTGCCAGCAGGAAGGGACATATCAACGGGGAGCTGTTTTTT.

J is TRBJ1-2 and V is TRBV6-6, with D uncertain. Germline V gene sequence: CDR1 MNHNY, CDR2 SVGAGI (reference sequence). V lost 2 bases and J lost 8, with 12 bases in between. The CDR3 has 13 residues. DNA for the CDR3: TGTGCCAGCAGTTACCCAAACCCGGTCGGCTACACCTTC. Protein: CASSYPNPVGYTF.

The J gene is TRBJ1-1, the V gene TRBV19; D not certain. V lost 3 bases and J 4 bases, leaving 9 bases between the germline ends. CDR1 and CDR2 from the germline V gene are LNHDA and SQIVND (reference sequence). This CDR3 is built from 13 residues. The CDR3 DNA sequence: TGTGCCAGTAGTATTACGGCGGCCACTGAAGCTTTCTTT. Translating gives CASSITAATEAFF.

There are many counts of this clone. V and J are TRBV19 and TRBJ2-7, with D perhaps TRBD2 (6 bases). The CDR3 consists of 14 residues. V shed 7 bases and J shed 0 bases, with 13 bases lying between them. Germline V CDR1 and CDR2: LNHDA, SQIVND (reference sequence). CDR3 bases: TGTGCCAGTAACCGGGGAGGAGGCTCCTACGAGCAGTACTTC. This codes for CASNRGGGSYEQYF.

This clone was counted at least ten times. The chain couples TRBV2 to TRBJ2-6; TRBD2 matches at 7 bases. V was clipped by 6 bases and J by 0 bases; unmatched bases: 5. Germline CDR1 is SNHLY and CDR2 is FYNNEI. This CDR3 contains 16 residues. The CDR3 loop reads CASSRRGVSGANVLTF. DNA for the CDR3: TGTGCCAGCAGCCGCCGGGGGGTCTCTGGGGCCAACGTCCTGACTTTC.

This clone has at least ten counts. The chain has TRBV9 and TRBJ1-1, with a possible D match to TRBD1 (6 bases). The V end lost 0 bases, the J end lost 0 bases, and 12 bases lay between the germline ends. Germline lookup yields CDR1 SGDLS and CDR2 YYNGEE. The CDR3 sequence is 16 residues long. The CDR3 DNA reads as TGTGCCAGCAGCGTAGGAGGACAGCTAATGAACACTGAAGCTTTCTTT. Amino acid sequence: CASSVGGQLMNTEAFF.

V is TRBV19 and J is TRBJ1-5; D perhaps matches TRBD1 (6 bases). The CDR3 has 16 amino acids. Germline loops: CDR1 LNHDA, CDR2 SQIVND (reference sequence). V was pared by 4 bases and J by 5 bases, with 18 bases between. The CDR3: CASSTQGYGLDQPQHF. CDR3 nucleotides: TGTGCCAGTAGTACCCAGGGGTACGGGCTGGATCAGCCCCAGCATTTT.